This T cell receptor beta chain was identified in a study of vaccination and CD4 T cells after COVID-19. Looking at the study overall: Stimulation of cells relied on overlapping spike peptides derived from SARS-CoV-2, HCoV-NL63, HCoV-OC43 and HCoV-229E.

The treatment: roughly 10-day PBMC culture with coronavirus spike peptide pools or control peptides (ViraFEST assay). TCR sequencing followed the expansion of antigen-specific T cells with peptide pools in ViraFEST. Wells contained around 2 million PBMCs each, and these were cultured with around 10 IU/ml IL-2 and roughly 10 ug/ml peptide pools. With the Oncomine TCR Beta short-read assay, DNA from cultured CD4+ T cells was sequenced. Investigators isolated genomic DNA from cultured CD4+ T cells. A single record per CDR3 protein comes from TCRdb applying MiXCR to the PCR reads. This table has about 15,000 distinct CDR3 sequences, approximately 73% appearing once. Regarding this clonotype: As yet, its antigen is unknown.

The sequenced sample was CD4+ T cells from blood, cultured in vitro. This TCR came from a human donor who had recovered from COVID-19.

In DNA, the CDR3 is TGTGCCAGCAGTTTATTATTGGGGGCCTACGAGCAGTACTTC. Translating gives CASSLLLGAYEQYF. The V and J genes are TRBV27 and TRBJ2-7, with D tentatively TRBD1 or TRBD2 (5 bases each). The germline V gene encodes CDR1 MNHEY and CDR2 SMNVEV (reference sequence). The CDR3 extends over 14 amino acids. The V gene lost 1 base and the J gene lost 2 bases, with 9 bases spanning the gap.